This T cell receptor (beta chain) was found in a study of T-cell memory formation after mild COVID-19. Germline CDR1 reads SGHTA; CDR2 reads FQGNSA. V dropped 5 bases and J dropped 3 bases, with 16 bases sitting between them. The CDR3 is 16 amino acids. Each CDR3 protein gets one entry after TCRdb re-called the 5' RACE reads with MiXCR. Counted here are tens of thousands of distinct CDR3 sequences, roughly 7% occurring once; the ten biggest clones make up about 1.5%. The source is a man aged 18 to 35 who had mild COVID-19 (a few samples of this study predate the infection). Cell type and time point are not known. The J gene is TRBJ2-2, the V gene TRBV7-2; D remains ambiguous. Sequencing input: PBMCs or a T cell subset sorted from them (not recorded which). CDR3 residues: CASSRAPGSYTGELFF. In DNA, the CDR3 is TGTGCCAGCAGCCGGGCGCCCGGGTCATACACCGGGGAGCTGTTTTTT.